The 10 T cell receptor beta chains below all came from one sample that was sequenced in a study of OX40 agonist ivuxolimab in advanced cancers. Measured with immunoSEQ multiplex PCR; TCRdb has only the in-frame clones, and not every one. This repertoire shows some 99,000 clones, around 88% found once; its top ten account for roughly 0.5%. The specimen comprised CD4+ or CD8+ T cells sorted from blood, sampled in a trial of the OX40 agonist ivuxolimab. These receptors all stem from an adult with an advanced solid tumor such as melanoma, head and neck, liver or kidney cancer.

The V call is TRBV12-5, the J call TRBJ2-4; 9 bases map to TRBD1. The CDR3 consists of 15 residues. V lost 1 base and J lost 4; bases outside the gene matches: 2. CDR1 LGHNT and CDR2 FRNRAP come from the germline V gene. CDR3 nucleotides: TGTGCTAGTGGTTTGGGGGGACAGGGTAAAAACATTCAGTACTTC. Its protein is CASGLGGQGKNIQYF.

The J gene is TRBJ1-4, the V gene TRBV5-1; D might be TRBD1 (6 bases). V was cut by 0 bases and J by 5 bases, with 11 bases left in between. This CDR3 region has 15 residues. Germline V lookup: CDR1 SGHRS, CDR2 YFSETQ. For the CDR3, the DNA is TGCGCCAGCAGCTTGGATGGGGGGCCGAATGAAAAACTGTTTTTT. Protein: CASSLDGGPNEKLFF.

J is TRBJ1-4 and V is TRBV6-5; tentative D call: TRBD1 (5 bases). The CDR3 is 15 amino acids. Trimming stripped 7 bases from V and 4 bases from J, with 16 bases between. Per the germline V gene, CDR1 is MNHEY and CDR2 is SVGAGI. The CDR3 nucleotides are TGTGCCAGCAACGCACGGGACGGAGATAATGAAAAACTGTTTTTT. It is translated as CASNARDGDNEKLFF.

V is TRBV11-2 and J is TRBJ2-2; no clear D. The germline V and J ends were trimmed by 6 bases and 0 bases, with 8 bases remaining between them. The CDR3 loop spans 14 amino acids. Germline V gene sequence: CDR1 SGHAT, CDR2 FQNNGV. The CDR3: CASSYEANTGELFF. As DNA, the CDR3 is TGTGCCAGCAGTTATGAAGCGAACACCGGGGAGCTGTTTTTT. The variable domain in full, completed from reference TRBV11-2 and TRBJ2-2, reads EAGVAQSPRYKIIEKRQSVAFWCNPISGHATLYWYQQILGQGPKLLIQFQNNGVVDDSQLPKDRFSAERLKGVDSTLKIQPAKLEDSAVYLCASSYEANTGELFFGEGSRLTVL.

The CDR3 loop is CASSTGDETQYF. DNA of the CDR3: TGTGCCAGCTCGACAGGGGATGAGACCCAGTACTTC. The rearrangement joins TRBV18 to TRBJ2-5, with TRBD1 matching over 8 bases. This CDR3 is 12 amino acids long. V shed 6 bases and J 5 bases; nucleotides not matched to a gene: 2. Germline V gene sequence: CDR1 KGHSH, CDR2 LQKENI.

J is TRBJ2-5 and V is TRBV18; unclear D gene. The CDR3 runs to 14 residues. The germline V gene has CDR1 KGHSH and CDR2 LQKENI. The V end lost 8 bases, the J end lost 5 bases, and 18 bases lay between the germline ends. In nucleotides, the CDR3 is TGTGCCAGCCAGCCGAGTGCCAAGCCGGAGACCCAGTACTTC. This sequence encodes CASQPSAKPETQYF.

This chain joins TRBV2 and TRBJ2-1, with 7 bases identical to TRBD1. The CDR3 totals 14 residues. Germline CDR1 is SNHLY and CDR2 is FYNNEI. The J segment lost 8 bases and the V segment lost 8 bases, leaving 12 bases of the junction unmatched. The CDR3, as DNA: TGTGCCAGCGCCGAACAGGGGATTCTAGATGAGCAGTTCTTC. This translates into CASAEQGILDEQFF.

The chain combines TRBV29-1 with TRBJ2-5, with D unresolved. The germline V and J ends were trimmed by 4 bases and 5 bases, with 14 bases remaining between them. The CDR3 sequence is 13 residues long. The germline gives CDR1 SQVTM, CDR2 ANQGSEA. This chain's CDR3 is CSVGFDPRETQYF. CDR3 sequence (DNA): TGCAGCGTTGGGTTTGACCCGCGGGAGACCCAGTACTTC.

The chain has TRBV7-2 and TRBJ1-2; D remains unclear. This CDR3 has 12 residues. Germline loops: CDR1 SGHTA, CDR2 FQGNSA. V was pared by 5 bases and J by 1 base, with 5 bases between. The DNA for the CDR3 is TGTGCCAGCAGCCCGCATAACTATGGCTACACCTTC. Its protein product is CASSPHNYGYTF.

This chain connects TRBV2 to TRBJ1-2, with D possibly being TRBD1 (5 bases). Germline V gene data show CDR1 as SNHLY and CDR2 as FYNNEI. The CDR3 runs to 14 residues. Deletions cut 2 bases from V and 7 bases from J, with 14 bases between. The CDR3 nucleotides are TGTGCCAGCAGTGAACAAGGAGGGGTGGGTGGCTACACCTTC. This gives the protein CASSEQGGVGGYTF.